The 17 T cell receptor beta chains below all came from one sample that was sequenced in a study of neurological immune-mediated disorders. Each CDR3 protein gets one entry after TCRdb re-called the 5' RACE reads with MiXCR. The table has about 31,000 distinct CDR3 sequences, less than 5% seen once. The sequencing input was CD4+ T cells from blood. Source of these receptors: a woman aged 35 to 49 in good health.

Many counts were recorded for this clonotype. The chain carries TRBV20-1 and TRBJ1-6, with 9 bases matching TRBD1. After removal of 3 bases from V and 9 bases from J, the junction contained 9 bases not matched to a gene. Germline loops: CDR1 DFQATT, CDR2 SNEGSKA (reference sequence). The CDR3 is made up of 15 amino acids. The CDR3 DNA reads TGCAGTGCTAGCCGTTCGGACAGGGGCGGTTCACCCCTCCACTTT. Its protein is CSASRSDRGGSPLHF.

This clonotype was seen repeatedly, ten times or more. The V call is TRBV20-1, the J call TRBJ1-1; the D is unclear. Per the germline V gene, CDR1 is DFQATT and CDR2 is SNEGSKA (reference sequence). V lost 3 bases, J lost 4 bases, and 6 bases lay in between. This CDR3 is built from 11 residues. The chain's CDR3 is CSASSFTEAFF. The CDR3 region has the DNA TGCAGTGCTAGCTCTTTCACTGAAGCTTTCTTT.

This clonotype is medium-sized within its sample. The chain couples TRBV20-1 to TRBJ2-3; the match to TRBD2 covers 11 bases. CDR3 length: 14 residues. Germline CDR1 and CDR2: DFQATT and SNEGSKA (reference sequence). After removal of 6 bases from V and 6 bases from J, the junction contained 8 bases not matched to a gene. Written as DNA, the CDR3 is TGCAGTGCCAGACTAGCGGGGATATACGATACGCAGTATTTT. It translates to CSARLAGIYDTQYF.

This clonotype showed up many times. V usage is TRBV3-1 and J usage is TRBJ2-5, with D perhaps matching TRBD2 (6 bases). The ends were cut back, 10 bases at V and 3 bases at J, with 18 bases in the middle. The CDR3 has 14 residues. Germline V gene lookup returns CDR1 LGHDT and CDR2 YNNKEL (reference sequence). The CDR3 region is CATTERLGKETQYF. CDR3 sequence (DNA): TGTGCCACTACCGAGCGACTAGGAAAAGAGACCCAGTACTTC.

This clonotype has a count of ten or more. The CDR3 bases are TGCAGTGCTAGAGATCGTAGGACAGGGCTAAATGAAAAACTGTTTTTT. The encoded protein is CSARDRRTGLNEKLFF. The chain has TRBV20-1 and TRBJ1-4; the match to TRBD1 covers 8 bases. This CDR3 is built from 16 residues. Unmatched junction bases numbered 8, after V lost 0 bases and J lost 5 bases. Per the germline V gene, CDR1 is DFQATT and CDR2 is SNEGSKA (reference sequence).

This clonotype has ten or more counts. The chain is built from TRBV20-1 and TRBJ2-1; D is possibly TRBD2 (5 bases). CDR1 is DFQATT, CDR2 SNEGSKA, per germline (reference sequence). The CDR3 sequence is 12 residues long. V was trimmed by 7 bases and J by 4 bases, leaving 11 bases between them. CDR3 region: CSGEGGYNEQFF. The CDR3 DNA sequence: TGCAGTGGAGAGGGCGGGTACAATGAGCAGTTCTTC.

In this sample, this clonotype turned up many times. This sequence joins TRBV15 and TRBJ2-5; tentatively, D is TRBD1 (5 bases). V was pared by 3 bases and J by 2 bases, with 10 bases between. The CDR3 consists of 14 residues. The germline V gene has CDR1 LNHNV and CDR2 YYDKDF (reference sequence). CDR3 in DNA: TGTGCCACCAGCAGCAGGGCCGTTCAAGAGACCCAGTACTTC. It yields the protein CATSSRAVQETQYF.

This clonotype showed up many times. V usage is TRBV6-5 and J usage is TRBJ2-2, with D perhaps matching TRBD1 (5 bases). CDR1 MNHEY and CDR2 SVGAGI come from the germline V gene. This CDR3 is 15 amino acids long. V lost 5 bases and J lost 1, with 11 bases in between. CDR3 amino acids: CASSMRTRNTGELFF. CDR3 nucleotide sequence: TGTGCCAGCAGTATGAGGACAAGGAACACCGGGGAGCTGTTTTTT.

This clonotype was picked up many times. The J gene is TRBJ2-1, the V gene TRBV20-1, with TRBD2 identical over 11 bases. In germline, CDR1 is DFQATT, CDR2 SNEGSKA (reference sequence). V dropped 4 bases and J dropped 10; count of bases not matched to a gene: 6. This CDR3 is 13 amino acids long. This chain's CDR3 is CSANLAGGLEQFF. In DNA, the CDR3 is TGCAGTGCTAACCTAGCGGGAGGACTGGAGCAGTTCTTC.

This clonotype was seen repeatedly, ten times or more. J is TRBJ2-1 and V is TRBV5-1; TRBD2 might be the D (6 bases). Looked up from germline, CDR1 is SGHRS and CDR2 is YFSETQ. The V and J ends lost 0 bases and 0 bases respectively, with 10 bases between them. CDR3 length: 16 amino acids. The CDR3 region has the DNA TGCGCCAGCAGCTTGGGGGGGGTGAGCTCCTACAATGAGCAGTTCTTC. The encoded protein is CASSLGGVSSYNEQFF.

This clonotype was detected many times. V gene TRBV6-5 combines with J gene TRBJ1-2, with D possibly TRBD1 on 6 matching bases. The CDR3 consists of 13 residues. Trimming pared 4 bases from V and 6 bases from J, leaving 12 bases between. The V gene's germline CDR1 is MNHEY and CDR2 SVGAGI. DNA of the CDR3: TGTGCCAGCAGTTTTTCAGGGGAACATGGCTACACCTTC. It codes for CASSFSGEHGYTF.

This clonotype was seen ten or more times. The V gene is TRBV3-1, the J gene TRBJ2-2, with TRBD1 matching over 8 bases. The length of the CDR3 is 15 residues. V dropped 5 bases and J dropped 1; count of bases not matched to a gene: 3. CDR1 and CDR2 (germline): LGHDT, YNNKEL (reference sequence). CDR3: CASSAGTGNTGELFF. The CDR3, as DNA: TGTGCCAGCAGCGCCGGGACAGGGAACACCGGGGAGCTGTTTTTT.

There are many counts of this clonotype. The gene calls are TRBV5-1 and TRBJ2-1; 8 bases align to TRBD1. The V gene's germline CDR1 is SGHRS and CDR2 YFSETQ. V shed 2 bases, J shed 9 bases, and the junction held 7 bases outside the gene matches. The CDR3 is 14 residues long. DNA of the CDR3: TGCGCCAGCAGCTTAGGGACAGGCCCCCGTGAGCAGTTCTTC. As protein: CASSLGTGPREQFF.

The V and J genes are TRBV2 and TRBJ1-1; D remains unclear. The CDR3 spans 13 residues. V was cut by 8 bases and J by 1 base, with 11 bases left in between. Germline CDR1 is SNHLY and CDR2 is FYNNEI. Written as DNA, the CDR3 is TGTGCCAGCCTGGGAGAGAGGAACACTGAAGCTTTCTTT. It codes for CASLGERNTEAFF.

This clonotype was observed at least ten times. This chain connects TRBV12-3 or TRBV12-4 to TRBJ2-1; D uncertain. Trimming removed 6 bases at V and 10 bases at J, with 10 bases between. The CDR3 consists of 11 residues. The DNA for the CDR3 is TGTGCCAGCAGAAGGAGTTGGGAGCAGTTCTTC. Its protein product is CASRRSWEQFF.

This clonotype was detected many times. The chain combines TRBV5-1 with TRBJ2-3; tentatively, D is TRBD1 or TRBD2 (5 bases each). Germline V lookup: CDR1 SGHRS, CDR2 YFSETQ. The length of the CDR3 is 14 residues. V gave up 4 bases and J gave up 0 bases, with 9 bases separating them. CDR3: CASSPRGSTDTQYF. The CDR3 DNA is TGCGCCAGCAGCCCGAGGGGTAGCACAGATACGCAGTATTTT.

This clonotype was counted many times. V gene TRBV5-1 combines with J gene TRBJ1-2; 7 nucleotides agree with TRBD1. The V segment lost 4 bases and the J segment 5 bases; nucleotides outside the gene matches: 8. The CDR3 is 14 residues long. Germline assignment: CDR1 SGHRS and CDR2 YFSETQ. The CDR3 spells CASSTSDRLYGYTF. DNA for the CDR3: TGCGCCAGCAGCACCTCGGACAGGTTATATGGCTACACCTTC.